Following are 28 T cell receptor beta chains from one sample sequenced in a study of T cell changes during pregnancy in multiple sclerosis. Libraries were prepared by immunoSEQ multiplex PCR; TCRdb keeps only in-frame clonotypes and omits some of them. Seen here are under 40,000 clones, over 75% observed once, and the top ten hold around 10%. Sequencing used CD8+ T cells from peripheral blood mononuclear cells, obtained before pregnancy. The receptors come from a female donor with multiple sclerosis, enrolled in a pregnancy study.

This clone was seen only once. The chain employs TRBV7-8 and TRBJ1-3; TRBD1 might be the D (6 bases). Germline CDR1 is SGHVS and CDR2 is FQNEAQ. V lost 6 bases, J lost 2 bases, and 17 bases lay in between. The CDR3 covers 16 residues. The DNA for the CDR3 is TGTGCCAGCAGGGTCGACGGAAGGGGGACTGGAAACACCATATATTTT. As protein: CASRVDGRGTGNTIYF.

The chain combines TRBV19 with TRBJ2-1, with TRBD1 matching 9 bases. The germline V gene encodes CDR1 LNHDA and CDR2 SQIVND (reference sequence). J lost 4 bases, V lost 6 bases, and 7 bases had no gene match. This CDR3 contains 15 residues. CDR3 region: CASSKQGAFYNEQFF. The CDR3 bases are TGTGCCAGTAGCAAACAGGGGGCTTTTTACAATGAGCAGTTCTTC.

Only one count was recorded for this clone. The genes are TRBV30 and TRBJ1-2, with 8 bases aligning to TRBD1. The V and J ends lost 5 bases and 7 bases, in that order; junction bases with no gene match: 6. The germline V gene has CDR1 GTSNPN and CDR2 SVGIG (reference sequence). The CDR3 is 12 amino acids. This chain's CDR3 is CAWSGGLGGYTF. The CDR3 DNA reads as TGTGCCTGGTCAGGGGGCTTAGGTGGCTACACCTTC. Variable domain in full (rest from reference TRBV30 and TRBJ1-2): SQTIHQWPATLVQPVGSPLSLECTVEGTSNPNLYWYRQAAGRGLQLLFYSVGIGQISSEVPQNLSASRPQDRQFILSSKKLLLSDSGFYLCAWSGGLGGYTFGSGTRLTVV.

The chain has TRBV14 and TRBJ2-1; D gene ambiguous. Trimming left V 0 bases short and J 3 bases short, with 12 bases between. CDR3 size: 16 residues. The V gene's germline CDR1 is SGHDN and CDR2 FVKESK. The chain's CDR3 is CASSQDRLVGYNEQFF. The CDR3 coding sequence is TGTGCCAGCAGCCAAGATCGCCTCGTCGGCTACAATGAGCAGTTCTTC.

CDR3 in DNA: TGCGCCAGCAGCCAAGATCCGGGGTTGAGCAATCAGCCCCAGCATTTT. Its translation is CASSQDPGLSNQPQHF. The chain is built from TRBV4-1 and TRBJ1-5; D is ambiguous. The CDR3 length is 16 residues. The germline V gene has CDR1 MGHRA and CDR2 YSYEKL. With 0 bases removed from V and 1 base from J, the gap between germline ends came to 10 bases.

The genes are TRBV7-9 and TRBJ1-3, with D maybe TRBD1 (6 bases). Germline V CDR1 and CDR2: SEHNR, FQNEAQ (reference sequence). The V gene lost 5 bases and the J gene lost 0 bases, with 14 bases spanning the gap. The CDR3 is 16 amino acids. CDR3 coding DNA: TGTGCCAGCAGCCGGACAGTGGGAGCCTCTGGAAACACCATATATTTT. Amino acids: CASSRTVGASGNTIYF.

J is TRBJ1-2 and V is TRBV29-1; perhaps TRBD1 as D (5 bases). Germline V CDR1 and CDR2: SQVTM, ANQGSEA. V was pared by 8 bases and J by 8 bases, with 24 bases between. This CDR3 has 14 residues. CDR3 amino acids: CSPCHFVRVIGYTF. CDR3 DNA sequence: TGCAGCCCCTGTCATTTTGTCAGGGTTATCGGCTACACCTTC.

This chain links TRBV5-6 with TRBJ2-7; no definite D call. Deletions cut 3 bases from V and 3 bases from J, with 10 bases between. The CDR3 runs to 13 residues. CDR1 SGHDT and CDR2 YYEEEE come from the germline V gene. CDR3 sequence: CASSSTVHYEQYF. Written as DNA, the CDR3 is TGTGCCAGCAGCTCCACGGTTCACTACGAGCAGTACTTC.

V gene TRBV6-4 combines with J gene TRBJ1-1, with 7 bases aligning to TRBD1. With V trimmed by 0 bases and J by 4 bases, 11 bases remained unmatched. There are 17 residues in the CDR3. Germline V CDR1 and CDR2: MRHNA, SNTAGT. In DNA, the CDR3 is TGTGCCAGCAGTGACTCATTCCGTCAGGGGGTGTCCACTGAAGCTTTCTTT. Protein product: CASSDSFRQGVSTEAFF.

The rearrangement joins TRBV2 to TRBJ1-3; D gene ambiguous. The V end was cut by 4 bases, the J end by 8 bases, with 9 bases between. Germline loops: CDR1 SNHLY, CDR2 FYNNEI. This CDR3 is 12 amino acids long. CDR3 sequence: CASSGEYDTIYF. CDR3 sequence (DNA): TGTGCCAGCAGTGGGGAGTACGACACCATATATTTT.

The chain has TRBV10-3 and TRBJ2-3; TRBD2 agrees at 8 bases. J gave up 2 bases and V 6 bases, and 4 bases lay outside the gene matches. Germline V gene data show CDR1 as ENHRY and CDR2 as SYGVKD. The CDR3 length is 14 residues. CDR3 residues: CAIRLLADTDTQYF. The CDR3 DNA sequence: TGTGCCATCAGACTACTAGCGGACACAGATACGCAGTATTTT.

The chain employs TRBV6-4 and TRBJ2-1; TRBD2 might be the D (6 bases). Deletions cut 5 bases from V and 8 bases from J, with 16 bases between. Germline V gene sequence: CDR1 MRHNA, CDR2 SNTAGT. This CDR3 is 14 amino acids long. The CDR3 loop reads CASSPSEEVDEQFF. For the CDR3, the DNA is TGTGCCAGCAGTCCTAGCGAAGAGGTGGATGAGCAGTTCTTC.

In nucleotides, the CDR3 is TGTGCCAGCGGCTTGACTGGGGCTAATAATGAGCAGTTCTTC. Its translation: CASGLTGANNEQFF. The V and J genes are TRBV27 and TRBJ2-1, with D perhaps TRBD1 (5 bases). CDR3 length equals 14 residues. V dropped 8 bases and J dropped 7 bases, with 18 bases sitting between them. CDR1 is MNHEY and CDR2 is SMNVEV in the germline V gene (reference sequence).

The genes are TRBV6-4 and TRBJ2-3, with 11 bases aligning to TRBD2. After removal of 3 bases from V and 2 bases from J, the junction contained 7 bases not matched to a gene. Germline CDR1 MRHNA, CDR2 SNTAGT. The CDR3 contains 17 residues. The CDR3 here is CASSEGASGGTTDTQYF. CDR3 in DNA: TGTGCCAGCAGTGAAGGGGCTAGCGGGGGGACCACAGATACGCAGTATTTT.

V usage is TRBV27 and J usage is TRBJ1-1, with D tentatively TRBD1 (5 bases). The CDR3 length is 14 residues. The germline CDR1 and CDR2 sequences are MNHEY and SMNVEV (reference sequence). Trimming removed 0 bases at V and 11 bases at J, with 16 bases between. CDR3 DNA: TGTGCCAGCAGTTTATCTGTCGGGGGAGGGATGGCTTTCTTT. Translation: CASSLSVGGGMAFF.

The chain is built from TRBV30 and TRBJ1-5; maybe TRBD1 (5 bases). Trimming took off 1 base at V and 9 bases at J, with 19 bases between the two ends. Germline V lookup: CDR1 GTSNPN, CDR2 SVGIG (reference sequence). The CDR3 has 15 residues. The CDR3 here is CAWSASDSLWAPQHF. CDR3 coding DNA: TGTGCCTGGAGTGCCTCCGACAGCCTTTGGGCGCCCCAGCATTTT.

The chain carries TRBV21-1 and TRBJ2-5; the D call of TRBD1 is as the table states it, not checked on the DNA. TRBV21-1 is deemed a pseudogene. The CDR3 has 16 amino acids. The CDR3 region is CASSPPTGQAQETQYF. CDR3 coding DNA: TGTGCCAGCAGCCCCCCGACCGGACAGGCCCAAGAGACCCAGTACTTC.

The count of this clone is one. The genes are TRBV7-9 and TRBJ1-2, with a tentative D call TRBD1 (5 bases). The CDR3 sequence is 14 residues long. V was clipped by 1 base and J by 8 bases, with 14 bases between them. CDR1 and CDR2 (germline): SEHNR, FQNEAQ (reference sequence). The CDR3 loop is CASSLDPGNYGYTF. The CDR3 nucleotides are TGTGCCAGCAGCTTAGACCCAGGGAATTACGGCTACACCTTC.

V and J are TRBV6-4 and TRBJ2-1; D ambiguous. This CDR3 is 13 amino acids long. Germline-derived CDR1 and CDR2 are MRHNA and SNTAGT. V dropped 1 base and J dropped 4 bases, with 5 bases sitting between them. The DNA of the CDR3 is TGTGCCAGCAGTGACTTTCCGTACAATGAGCAGTTCTTC. This encodes CASSDFPYNEQFF.

The chain employs TRBV9 and TRBJ1-4; 9 nucleotides match TRBD1. The CDR3 length is 16 residues. V trimming: 2 bases; J trimming: 7 bases; junction bases outside the gene matches: 9. Germline V lookup: CDR1 SGDLS, CDR2 YYNGEE. CDR3 nucleotides: TGTGCCAGCAGCGTGGATCCGGGACAGGGCACTGAAAAACTGTTTTTT. Its protein product is CASSVDPGQGTEKLFF.

As regards this clone: Other DNA sequences from this sample encode an identical CDR3 as well. The rearrangement links TRBV30 to TRBJ1-6; possibly TRBD1 for D (5 bases). Germline lookup yields CDR1 GTSNPN and CDR2 SVGIG (reference sequence). The CDR3 spans 13 residues. Trimming cost V 3 bases and J 10 bases, with 13 bases left between them. CDR3 bases: TGTGCCTGGAGAGCGGGGGGAGGCTCACCCCTCCACTTT. It encodes CAWRAGGGSPLHF.

This chain joins TRBV4-3 and TRBJ2-3; 10 nucleotides agree with TRBD2. The V gene end was trimmed by 3 bases and the J gene end by 4 bases; junction bases not matched to a gene: 4. The CDR3 totals 15 residues. Germline V gene sequence: CDR1 LGHNA, CDR2 YSLEER. For the CDR3, the DNA is TGCGCCAGCAGCCAGAGCGGGGGGGCCGCAGATACGCAGTATTTT. Its protein is CASSQSGGAADTQYF.

The rearrangement uses TRBV10-1 and TRBJ1-6; D is perhaps TRBD1 (5 bases). Trimming took 4 bases from V and 7 from J, leaving 8 bases between them. This CDR3 is 13 amino acids long. CDR1 and CDR2 (germline): WNHNN, SYGVQD (reference sequence). CDR3 in amino acids: CASSAGRNSPLHF. The CDR3 DNA reads TGCGCCAGCAGTGCAGGGCGCAATTCACCCCTCCACTTT.

This clone was recorded a few times. The DNA for the CDR3 is TGTGCCAGCAAACAGGGGGCTATGAGCTCCTACGAGCAGTACTTC. Its translation is CASKQGAMSSYEQYF. This sequence joins TRBV27 and TRBJ2-7; 9 nucleotides match TRBD1. V was clipped by 7 bases and J by 0 bases; unmatched bases: 7. The CDR3 length is 15 residues. Per germline, CDR1 MNHEY and CDR2 SMNVEV (reference sequence).

The chain links TRBV5-1 to TRBJ2-1, with D maybe TRBD2 (6 bases). The CDR3 runs to 16 residues. Looked up from germline, CDR1 is SGHRS and CDR2 is YFSETQ. V was pared by 2 bases and J by 0 bases, with 12 bases between. Written as DNA, the CDR3 is TGCGCCAGCAGCTTCGGGACTCCCAGCTCCTACAATGAGCAGTTCTTC. Protein sequence: CASSFGTPSSYNEQFF.

The chain recombines TRBV4-1 with TRBJ2-7; 9 positions agree with TRBD2. Looked up from germline, CDR1 is MGHRA and CDR2 is YSYEKL. The CDR3 spans 17 residues. V was clipped by 1 base and J by 5 bases; unmatched bases: 12. The CDR3 bases are TGCGCCAGCAGCCAAGGCTGGAGGGTAGCGGGAGATAACGAGCAGTACTTC. It yields the protein CASSQGWRVAGDNEQYF.

CDR3 region: CASSIGGVRGNEQYF. CDR3 in DNA: TGTGCCAGTAGTATAGGAGGCGTCAGGGGAAACGAGCAGTACTTC. The J gene is TRBJ2-7, the V gene TRBV19, with D possibly TRBD1 on 6 matching bases. This CDR3 has 15 residues. In germline, CDR1 is LNHDA, CDR2 SQIVND (reference sequence). The V gene lost 1 base and the J gene lost 5 bases, with 15 bases spanning the gap.

V gene TRBV30 combines with J gene TRBJ2-3; D is undetermined. Trimming removed 2 bases from V and 4 bases from J, with 7 bases in between. Germline V gene data show CDR1 as GTSNPN and CDR2 as SVGIG (reference sequence). The CDR3 covers 12 residues. The chain's CDR3 is CAWSPRADTQYF. The CDR3 coding sequence is TGTGCCTGGAGTCCTCGGGCAGATACGCAGTATTTT.